These 20 T cell receptor beta chains came from one sample sequenced in a study of blood T cell repertoires in COVID-19. Sequenced by immunoSEQ multiplex PCR; TCRdb stores in-frame clones only, minus some. The data show roughly 200,000 clones, around 91% seen once. The sequenced sample consisted of peripheral blood. The receptor set was obtained from a man in his fifties or sixties with acute or convalescent COVID-19.

This clone was detected only once. The V gene is TRBV7-9, the J gene TRBJ2-1; tentatively, D is TRBD2 (7 bases). CDR3 length: 14 amino acids. V shed 8 bases and J shed 5 bases, with 16 bases lying between them. Germline CDR1 reads SEHNR; CDR2 reads FQNEAQ (reference sequence). This CDR3 reads CASLGGGLDNEQFF. The CDR3 DNA follows: TGTGCCAGCCTGGGCGGGGGCTTAGACAATGAGCAGTTCTTC.

The rearrangement links TRBV9 to TRBJ2-2; D ambiguous. There are 14 residues in the CDR3. Germline V gene lookup returns CDR1 SGDLS and CDR2 YYNGEE. The ends were cut back, 3 bases at V and 2 bases at J, with 8 bases in the middle. DNA of the CDR3: TGTGCCAGCAGCGGACTTCAAAACACCGGGGAGCTGTTTTTT. Its translation is CASSGLQNTGELFF.

The chain is built from TRBV4-3 and TRBJ2-1, with a tentative D call TRBD1 (6 bases). Trimming took off 4 bases at V and 7 bases at J, with 14 bases between the two ends. The CDR3 loop spans 14 amino acids. CDR1 and CDR2 from the germline V gene are LGHNA and YSLEER. The CDR3 DNA follows: TGCGCCAGCAGCCTGGGACACTGGCGAAATGAGCAGTTCTTC. This codes for CASSLGHWRNEQFF.

The V call is TRBV4-2, the J call TRBJ2-7; 12 bases map to TRBD2. This CDR3 spans 17 amino acids. Unmatched junction bases numbered 7, after V lost 4 bases and J lost 0 bases. Germline V gene data show CDR1 as LGHNA and CDR2 as YNFKEQ. The CDR3 region is CASSPSGLAGSSYEQYF. The CDR3 DNA follows: TGTGCCAGCAGCCCAAGTGGACTAGCGGGAAGCTCCTACGAGCAGTACTTC.

This clone was seen a single time. The chain is built from TRBV27 and TRBJ2-1; TRBD2 matches at 7 bases. This CDR3 region has 17 residues. Trimming at V came to 5 bases and at J to 8 bases, leaving 18 bases not matched to a gene. Germline CDR1 MNHEY, CDR2 SMNVEV (reference sequence). CDR3 protein: CASSHPGRAGWGDEQFF. The CDR3, as DNA: TGTGCCAGCAGTCACCCTGGGAGAGCGGGATGGGGCGATGAGCAGTTCTTC.

The chain uses TRBV9 and TRBJ2-1, with 9 nucleotides matching TRBD1. CDR1 and CDR2 from the germline V gene are SGDLS and YYNGEE. This CDR3 region has 23 residues. Losses at the gene ends were 0 bases for V and 6 bases for J; bases not matched to a gene: 28. CDR3 coding DNA: TGTGCCAGCAGCGTAGGATTGGGACAGGGCCGCGGATCGGTTGGGGGGTTGTTCAATGAGCAGTTCTTC. It translates to CASSVGLGQGRGSVGGLFNEQFF.

This chain uses TRBV29-1 with TRBJ2-3, with D maybe TRBD2 (6 bases). The germline CDR1 and CDR2 sequences are SQVTM and ANQGSEA. Trimming shortened V by 5 bases and J by 2 bases, and 17 bases separated the two germline ends. The CDR3 length is 15 residues. The CDR3 here is CSVSSSAGITDTQYF. The CDR3 DNA reads as TGCAGCGTTTCATCCTCGGCGGGAATCACAGATACGCAGTATTTT.

This chain connects TRBV11-2 to TRBJ2-3; TRBD2 matches 7 bases. V dropped 5 bases and J dropped 3; count of bases not matched to a gene: 8. The CDR3 length is 15 residues. Germline-derived CDR1 and CDR2 are SGHAT and FQNNGV. In nucleotides, the CDR3 is TGTGCCAGCAGCGCCGGACTAGTAGGGACAGATACGCAGTATTTT. This sequence encodes CASSAGLVGTDTQYF.

This chain connects TRBV24-1 to TRBJ1-1, with D possibly being TRBD1 (5 bases). The CDR3 loop spans 13 amino acids. The V end was cut by 0 bases, the J end by 11 bases, with 12 bases between. Per germline, CDR1 KGHDR and CDR2 SFDVKD. CDR3 coding DNA: TGTGCCACCAGTGATTTGAACCAGGGTCCGGCTTTCTTT. Its protein is CATSDLNQGPAFF.

This clone appeared once. V and J are TRBV18 and TRBJ1-1, with D possibly TRBD1 on 6 matching bases. V was trimmed by 2 bases and J by 11 bases, leaving 15 bases between them. The CDR3 consists of 13 residues. Germline V gives CDR1 KGHSH, CDR2 LQKENI. Here the CDR3 DNA reads TGTGCCAGCTCACCAATACAGGGACCATCGGCTTTCTTT. Residues: CASSPIQGPSAFF.

This chain uses TRBV5-8 with TRBJ1-3, with unresolved D. Germline V CDR1 and CDR2: SGHTS, YDEGEE. V gave up 4 bases and J gave up 0 bases, with 20 bases separating them. The CDR3 consists of 18 residues. The CDR3 DNA follows: TGTGCCAGCAGCATCCCACGCGGACGGGAGGTCTCTGGAAACACCATATATTTT. Translated, it gives CASSIPRGREVSGNTIYF.

The chain recombines TRBV7-9 with TRBJ2-7; D is unclear. This CDR3 is 16 amino acids long. CDR1 is SEHNR, CDR2 FQNEAQ, per germline (reference sequence). V lost 4 bases to trimming and J lost 5 bases, with 21 bases between them. CDR3 bases: TGTGCCAGCAGCTCCCCCCCGCGGTTGCGCGTGGACGAGCAGTACTTC. Amino acid sequence: CASSSPPRLRVDEQYF. Full variable domain (missing parts from reference TRBV7-9 and TRBJ2-7): DTGVSQNPRHKITKRGQNVTFRCDPISEHNRLYWYRQTLGQGPEFLTYFQNEAQLEKSRLLSDRFSAERPKGSFSTLEIQRTEQGDSAMYLCASSSPPRLRVDEQYFGPGTRLTVT.

V usage is TRBV6-6 and J usage is TRBJ2-3; D not certain. This CDR3 has 15 residues. V gave up 5 bases and J gave up 2 bases, with 14 bases separating them. CDR1 MNHNY and CDR2 SVGAGI come from the germline V gene (reference sequence). The CDR3 is CASSLVFGNTDTQYF. CDR3 in DNA: TGTGCCAGCAGTCTAGTGTTTGGTAACACAGATACGCAGTATTTT.

V usage is TRBV6-1 and J usage is TRBJ2-3; tentative D call: TRBD2 (5 bases). The CDR3 runs 16 residues. Germline CDR1 reads MNHNS; CDR2 reads SASEGT. Trimming shortened V by 3 bases and J by 1 base, and 14 bases separated the two germline ends. Written as DNA, the CDR3 is TGTGCCAGCAGTGAGCCCCGAGGGCATGGCACAGATACGCAGTATTTT. Protein: CASSEPRGHGTDTQYF.

The chain combines TRBV2 with TRBJ1-3; D is undetermined. The germline V gene encodes CDR1 SNHLY and CDR2 FYNNEI. V was clipped by 7 bases and J by 8 bases, with 12 bases between them. This CDR3 has 12 amino acids. The CDR3, as DNA: TGTGCCAGCATAGCGGGGAGGGACACCATATATTTT. Its translation: CASIAGRDTIYF.

The rearrangement uses TRBV13 and TRBJ2-7, with TRBD2 as a possible D gene (6 bases). Germline CDR1 is PRHDT and CDR2 is FYEKMQ (reference sequence). The germline V and J ends were trimmed by 5 bases and 2 bases, with 16 bases remaining between them. The CDR3 totals 15 residues. The CDR3 loop reads CASSGGREFTYEQYF. In nucleotides, the CDR3 is TGTGCCAGCAGCGGGGGACGGGAGTTTACCTACGAGCAGTACTTC.

This clone was observed once. The CDR3 DNA is TGTGCCAGCAGCCGAGAACTAAGACTAGCGGGGGGGGCCGATACGCAGTATTTT. It yields the protein CASSRELRLAGGADTQYF. The chain employs TRBV3-1 (or the pseudogene TRBV3-2) and TRBJ2-3; 14 bases map to TRBD2. V dropped 4 bases and J dropped 6; count of bases not matched to a gene: 12. This CDR3 comprises 18 residues. Germline V gene data show CDR1 as LGHDT and CDR2 as YNNKEL (reference sequence).

J is TRBJ2-5 and V is TRBV15, with TRBD2 identical over 9 bases. J was trimmed by 1 base and V by 5 bases; bases with no gene match: 2. The CDR3 totals 14 residues. Germline V gives CDR1 LNHNV, CDR2 YYDKDF (reference sequence). The CDR3 DNA sequence: TGTGCCACCAGCCAAGCGGGGGGCCAAGAGACCCAGTACTTC. It codes for CATSQAGGQETQYF.

This chain uses TRBV5-8 with TRBJ1-1; 9 nucleotides align to TRBD1. Germline V gene sequence: CDR1 SGHTS, CDR2 YDEGEE. V gave up 4 bases and J gave up 11 bases; unmatched junction bases: 9. The CDR3 is made up of 13 amino acids. In DNA, the CDR3 is TGTGCCAGCAGCGCCGGACAGGGGCCCATGGCTTTCTTT. It codes for CASSAGQGPMAFF.

V is TRBV28 and J is TRBJ1-3; unclear D gene. This CDR3 has 15 amino acids. The germline V gene encodes CDR1 MDHEN and CDR2 SYDVKM. The V and J ends lost 10 bases and 1 base respectively, with 17 bases between them. Here the CDR3 reads CATLDGQTSGNTIYF. As DNA, the CDR3 is TGTGCCACCCTTGATGGGCAGACATCTGGAAACACCATATATTTT.